These 14 T cell receptor beta chains originate from one sample sequenced in a study of blood T cell repertoires in COVID-19. Measured with immunoSEQ multiplex PCR; TCRdb has only the in-frame clones, and not every one. The table shows about 75,000 clones, with less than 85% occurring only once. The specimen sequenced was peripheral blood. The receptors derive from a woman older than 75 with active or convalescent COVID-19.

This chain joins TRBV24-1 and TRBJ2-1, with unresolved D. The germline V and J ends were trimmed by 1 base and 8 bases, with 2 bases remaining between them. The CDR3 is 11 amino acids. Per germline, CDR1 KGHDR and CDR2 SFDVKD. CDR3 DNA: TGTGCCACCAGTGATTTCTATGAGCAGTTCTTC. As protein: CATSDFYEQFF.

As concerns this clone: One end of the junction is discordant with germline, which a read error may explain. The rearrangement joins TRBV7-7 to TRBJ2-7, with D possibly TRBD1 on 7 matching bases. CDR1 SSHAT and CDR2 FNYEAQ come from the germline V gene (reference sequence). This CDR3 comprises 14 residues. CDR3 protein: CASSSTGVGGEQYF. DNA for the CDR3: TGTGCTAGCAGCTCAACAGGGGTGGGGGGCGAGCAGTACTTC.

CDR3 residues: CASSERKQGFRGTGELFF. In DNA form, the CDR3 reads TGCGCCAGCAGTGAGCGGAAACAGGGGTTCCGTGGCACCGGGGAGCTGTTTTTT. This chain links TRBV10-2 with TRBJ2-2, with 7 bases matching TRBD1. The CDR3 loop spans 18 amino acids. V lost 2 bases to trimming and J lost 4 bases; unmatched junction nucleotides: 13. Germline CDR1 and CDR2: WSHSY and SAAADI.

The CDR3 sequence is CASSALGQGITEAFF. DNA for the CDR3: TGCGCCAGCAGCGCTCTAGGACAGGGGATTACTGAAGCTTTCTTT. The V and J genes are TRBV5-1 and TRBJ1-1, with TRBD1 matching 9 bases. The germline gives CDR1 SGHRS, CDR2 YFSETQ. This CDR3 has 15 residues. With V trimmed by 4 bases and J by 5 bases, 9 bases remained unmatched.

In regard to this clone: One end of the junction does not line up with germline, which may come from a read error. The V and J genes are TRBV15 and TRBJ1-4; tentative D call: TRBD1 (6 bases). The germline gives CDR1 LNHNV, CDR2 YYDKDF (reference sequence). The CDR3 contains 17 residues. CDR3 sequence (DNA): TGTGCCACCAGGAGAGAGACAGGCTCTTGGGCTAATGAAAAACTGTTTTTT. This encodes CATRRETGSWANEKLFF.

This clone was recorded a few times. The chain couples TRBV5-8 to TRBJ1-5; perhaps TRBD1 as D (5 bases). CDR3 length equals 13 residues. V lost 1 base and J 7 bases, leaving 9 bases between the germline ends. CDR1 is SGHTS, CDR2 YDEGEE, per germline. The CDR3 reads CASSLQGGQPQHF. CDR3 in DNA: TGTGCCAGCAGCTTGCAGGGAGGCCAGCCCCAGCATTTT.

The chain couples TRBV5-5 to TRBJ1-3; TRBD1 might be the D (6 bases). Germline-derived CDR1 and CDR2 are SGHKS and YYEKEE (reference sequence). This CDR3 has 18 amino acids. Trimming took off 2 bases at V and 0 bases at J, with 18 bases between the two ends. The chain's CDR3 is CASSLGQPLAYSGNTIYF. The CDR3 DNA reads TGTGCCAGCAGCTTAGGACAGCCTTTGGCTTACTCTGGAAACACCATATATTTT.

The rearrangement joins TRBV7-9 to TRBJ1-2; D is uncertain. This CDR3 has 11 amino acids. CDR1 is SEHNR and CDR2 is FQNEAQ in the germline V gene (reference sequence). Trimming shortened V by 1 base and J by 6 bases, and 3 bases separated the two germline ends. The CDR3 nucleotides are TGTGCCAGCAGCTTAGGAGATGGCTACACCTTC. Its translation is CASSLGDGYTF.

In its sample, this clone was seen once. The chain has TRBV2 and TRBJ2-5; D possibly corresponds to TRBD2 (6 bases). CDR3 length equals 15 residues. V dropped 7 bases and J dropped 5 bases, with 20 bases sitting between them. The germline CDR1 and CDR2 sequences are SNHLY and FYNNEI. CDR3 residues: CASTSQGGKGETQYF. CDR3 DNA: TGTGCCAGCACCTCGCAAGGAGGGAAGGGGGAGACCCAGTACTTC.

This rearrangement joins TRBV5-1 to TRBJ2-3, with 8 bases fitting TRBD2. V lost 4 bases and J lost 1; bases outside the gene matches: 5. Germline-derived CDR1 and CDR2 are SGHRS and YFSETQ. This CDR3 has 15 amino acids. CDR3 nucleotides: TGCGCCAGCAGCCTATGGACTAGCCGCACAGATACGCAGTATTTT. Encoded protein: CASSLWTSRTDTQYF.

CDR3 DNA: TGTGCCAGCAGCCGGACAGGGGCTAACTATGGCTACACCTTC. Protein product: CASSRTGANYGYTF. The J gene is TRBJ1-2, the V gene TRBV3-1 (or the pseudogene TRBV3-2), with 9 bases aligning to TRBD1. CDR3 length: 14 residues. Germline V lookup: CDR1 LGHDT, CDR2 YNNKEL (reference sequence). The ends lost 4 bases at V and 0 bases at J; junction bases unmatched: 0.

The chain has TRBV3-1 (or the pseudogene TRBV3-2) and TRBJ2-1; 7 positions match TRBD2. Per the germline V gene, CDR1 is LGHDT and CDR2 is YNNKEL (reference sequence). V lost 4 bases to trimming and J lost 7 bases; unmatched junction nucleotides: 7. The CDR3 has 14 residues. For the CDR3, the DNA is TGTGCCAGCAGCCTTCCCGGGAGGAGGAATGAGCAGTTCTTC. It translates to CASSLPGRRNEQFF.

The rearrangement uses TRBV6-5 and TRBJ1-1; 7 bases are shared with TRBD1. The CDR3 has 13 amino acids. V trimming: 6 bases; J trimming: 2 bases; junction bases outside the gene matches: 3. From germline, CDR1 is MNHEY and CDR2 SVGAGI. The CDR3 DNA reads as TGTGCCAGCAGGCGACAGGGAAACACTGAAGCTTTCTTT. Its protein is CASRRQGNTEAFF.

This clone was seen only a few times. The chain couples TRBV7-8 to TRBJ1-3; no clear D. The length of the CDR3 is 12 residues. The V gene lost 2 bases and the J gene lost 9 bases, with 8 bases spanning the gap. Germline values: CDR1 SGHVS, CDR2 FQNEAQ. DNA of the CDR3: TGTGCCAGCAGCTTACCGCCCGGCACCATATATTTT. This translates into CASSLPPGTIYF.